This TCR beta chain appears in the sequencing data of a study of T cells after yellow fever vaccination. Study-wide points: The booster response re-showed most primary clones: more than 95% CD4, around 87% CD8. It was a small share of clonotypes that appeared in both CD4 and CD8 compartments. Abundant clonotypes from the bulk population could have been carried over as contaminants into FACS-sorted repertoires.

This clonotype was picked up a small number of times. Antigen unknown. Germline assignment: CDR1 SGHTA and CDR2 FQGTGA. The V end was cut by 5 bases, the J end by 3 bases, with 11 bases between. CDR3 length: 14 residues. TCRdb ran MiXCR on the 5' RACE reads and lists one entry per CDR3 protein. The table records approximately 350,000 distinct CDR3 sequences, more than 9% of them present only once. The chain is built from TRBV7-3 and TRBJ2-1; D remains ambiguous. Here the sequenced sample was PBMCs, taken on the day of the first yellow fever vaccination. The TCR comes from a man aged 18 to 29 who received the YFV17D yellow fever vaccine. This chain's CDR3 is CASSPLRDYNEQFF. The CDR3, as DNA: TGTGCCAGCAGCCCCCTAAGGGACTACAATGAGCAGTTCTTC.